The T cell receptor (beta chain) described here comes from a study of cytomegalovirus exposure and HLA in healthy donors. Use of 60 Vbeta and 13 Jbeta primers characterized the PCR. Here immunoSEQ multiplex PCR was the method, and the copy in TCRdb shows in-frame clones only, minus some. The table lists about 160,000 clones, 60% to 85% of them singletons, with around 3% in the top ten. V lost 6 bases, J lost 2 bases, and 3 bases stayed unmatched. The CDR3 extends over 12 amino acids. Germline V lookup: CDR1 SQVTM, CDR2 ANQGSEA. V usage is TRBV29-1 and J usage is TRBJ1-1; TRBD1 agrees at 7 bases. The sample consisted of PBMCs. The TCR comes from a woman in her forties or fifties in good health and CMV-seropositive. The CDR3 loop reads CSVNRGNTEAFF. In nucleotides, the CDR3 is TGCAGCGTGAACAGGGGAAACACTGAAGCTTTCTTT. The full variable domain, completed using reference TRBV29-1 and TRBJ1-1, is SAVISQKPSRDICQRGTSLTIQCQVDSQVTMMFWYRQQPGQSLTLIATANQGSEATYESGFVIDKFPISRPNLTFSTLTVSNMSPEDSSIYLCSVNRGNTEAFFGQGTRLTVV.